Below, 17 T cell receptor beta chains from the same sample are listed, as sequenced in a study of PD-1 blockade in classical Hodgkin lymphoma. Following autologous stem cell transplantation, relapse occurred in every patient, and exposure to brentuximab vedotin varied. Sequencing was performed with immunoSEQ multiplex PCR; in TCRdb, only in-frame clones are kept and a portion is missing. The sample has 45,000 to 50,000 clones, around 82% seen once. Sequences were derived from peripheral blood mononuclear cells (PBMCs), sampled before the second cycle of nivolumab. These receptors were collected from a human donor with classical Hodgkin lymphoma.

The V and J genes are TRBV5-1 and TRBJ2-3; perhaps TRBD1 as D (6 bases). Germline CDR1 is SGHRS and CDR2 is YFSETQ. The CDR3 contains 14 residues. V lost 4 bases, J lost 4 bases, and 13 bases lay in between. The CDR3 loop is CASSVDPGADTQYF. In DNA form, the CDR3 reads TGCGCCAGCAGCGTGGACCCAGGGGCAGATACGCAGTATTTT.

In DNA form, the CDR3 reads TGTGCCAGCAGCTCCTCCGACAGGGCGGGCGAGCAGTACTTC. It codes for CASSSSDRAGEQYF. V is TRBV11-1 and J is TRBJ2-5, with 7 bases matching TRBD1. The DNA end lines up better with TRBJ2-7; the J call may be wrong. CDR1 SGHAT and CDR2 FQDESV come from the germline V gene (reference sequence). CDR3 length equals 14 residues.

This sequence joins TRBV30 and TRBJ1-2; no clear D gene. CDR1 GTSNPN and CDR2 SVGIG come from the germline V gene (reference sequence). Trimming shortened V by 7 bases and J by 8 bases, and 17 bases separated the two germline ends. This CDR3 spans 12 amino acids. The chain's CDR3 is CAYQGPGRGYTF. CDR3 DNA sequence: TGTGCCTACCAAGGCCCAGGTCGGGGCTACACCTTC.

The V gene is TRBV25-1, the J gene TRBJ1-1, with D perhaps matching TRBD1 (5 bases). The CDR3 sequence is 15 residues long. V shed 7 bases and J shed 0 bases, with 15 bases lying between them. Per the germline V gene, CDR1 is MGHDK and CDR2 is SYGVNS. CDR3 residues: CASKDDRLLNTEAFF. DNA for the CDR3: TGTGCCAGCAAGGACGACAGACTCTTGAACACTGAAGCTTTCTTT.

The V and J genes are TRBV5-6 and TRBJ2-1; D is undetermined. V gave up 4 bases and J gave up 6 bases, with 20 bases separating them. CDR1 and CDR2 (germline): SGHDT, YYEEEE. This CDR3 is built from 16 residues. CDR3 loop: CASSPVLDLVFNEQFF. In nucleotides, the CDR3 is TGTGCCAGCAGCCCGGTCCTGGATTTGGTGTTCAATGAGCAGTTCTTC. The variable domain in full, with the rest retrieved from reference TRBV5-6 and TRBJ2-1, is DAGVTQSPTHLIKTRGQQVTLRCSPKSGHDTVSWYQQALGQGPQFIFQYYEEEERQRGNFPDRFSGHQFPNYSSELNVNALLLGDSALYLCASSPVLDLVFNEQFFGPGTRLTVL.

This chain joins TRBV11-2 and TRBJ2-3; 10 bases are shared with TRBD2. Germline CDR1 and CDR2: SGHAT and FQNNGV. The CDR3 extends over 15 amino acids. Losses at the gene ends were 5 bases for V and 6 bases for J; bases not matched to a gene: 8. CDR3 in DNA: TGTGCCAGCAGCAACCCCGGGACTAGCGAGGATACGCAGTATTTT. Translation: CASSNPGTSEDTQYF. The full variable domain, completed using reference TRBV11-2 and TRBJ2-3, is EAGVAQSPRYKIIEKRQSVAFWCNPISGHATLYWYQQILGQGPKLLIQFQNNGVVDDSQLPKDRFSAERLKGVDSTLKIQPAKLEDSAVYLCASSNPGTSEDTQYFGPGTRLTVL.

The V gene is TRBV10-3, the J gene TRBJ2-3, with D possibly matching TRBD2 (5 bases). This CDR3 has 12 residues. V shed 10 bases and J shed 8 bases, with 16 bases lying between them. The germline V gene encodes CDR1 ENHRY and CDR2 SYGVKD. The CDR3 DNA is TGTGCCACCGCTTCGAGGGAAGGTACGCAGTATTTT. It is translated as CATASREGTQYF.

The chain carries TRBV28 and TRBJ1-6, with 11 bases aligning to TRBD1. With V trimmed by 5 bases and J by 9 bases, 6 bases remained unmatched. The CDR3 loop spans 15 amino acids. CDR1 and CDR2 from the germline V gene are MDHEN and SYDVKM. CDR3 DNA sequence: TGTGCCAGCAGTCCCCCGGACAGGGGGCTTTCACCCCTCCACTTT. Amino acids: CASSPPDRGLSPLHF.

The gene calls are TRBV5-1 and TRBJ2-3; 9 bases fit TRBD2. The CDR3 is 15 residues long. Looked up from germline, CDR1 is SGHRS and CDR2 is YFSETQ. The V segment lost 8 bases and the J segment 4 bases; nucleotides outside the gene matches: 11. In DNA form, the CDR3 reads TGCGCCAGTTGTGTGGCTAGCGGGACTGCAGATACGCAGTATTTT. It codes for CASCVASGTADTQYF.

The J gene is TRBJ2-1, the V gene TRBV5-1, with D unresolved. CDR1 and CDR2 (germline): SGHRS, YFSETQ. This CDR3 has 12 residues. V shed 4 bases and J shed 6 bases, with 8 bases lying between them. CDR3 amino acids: CASSPPTNEQFF. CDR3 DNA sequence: TGCGCCAGCAGCCCTCCCACCAATGAGCAGTTCTTC.

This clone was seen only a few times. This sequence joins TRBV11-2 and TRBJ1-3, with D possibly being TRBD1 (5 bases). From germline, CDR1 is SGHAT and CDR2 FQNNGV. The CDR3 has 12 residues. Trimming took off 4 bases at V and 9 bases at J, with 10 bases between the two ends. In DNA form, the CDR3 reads TGTGCCAGCAGCTACTTTGGGGGCACCATATATTTT. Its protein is CASSYFGGTIYF.

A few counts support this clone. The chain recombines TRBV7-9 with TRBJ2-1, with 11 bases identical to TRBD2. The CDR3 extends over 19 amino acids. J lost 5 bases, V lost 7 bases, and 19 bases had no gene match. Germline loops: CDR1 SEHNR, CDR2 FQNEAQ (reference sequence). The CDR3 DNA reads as TGTGCCAGCACCCAACTGGGACTAGCGGAGAACGAGACGGACAATGAGCAGTTCTTC. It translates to CASTQLGLAENETDNEQFF.

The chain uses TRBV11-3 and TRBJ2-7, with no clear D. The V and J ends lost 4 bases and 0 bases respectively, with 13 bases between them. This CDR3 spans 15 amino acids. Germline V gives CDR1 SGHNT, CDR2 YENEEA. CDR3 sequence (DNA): TGTGCCAGCAGCTCCCCGTTCGGCGACTCCTACGAGCAGTACTTC. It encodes CASSSPFGDSYEQYF.

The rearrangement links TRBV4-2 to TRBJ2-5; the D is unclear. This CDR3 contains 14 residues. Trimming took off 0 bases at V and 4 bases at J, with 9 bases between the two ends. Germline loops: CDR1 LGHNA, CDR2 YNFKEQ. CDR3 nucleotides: TGTGCCAGCAGCCAAGATTCCCCTGCAGAGACCCAGTACTTC. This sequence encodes CASSQDSPAETQYF.

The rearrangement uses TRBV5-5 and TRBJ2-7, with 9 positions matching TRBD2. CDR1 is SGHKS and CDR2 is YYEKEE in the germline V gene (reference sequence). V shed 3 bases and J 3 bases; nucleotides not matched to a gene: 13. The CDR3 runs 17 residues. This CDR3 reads CASSSVGGLASVYEQYF. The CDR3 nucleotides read TGTGCCAGCAGCTCGGTCGGGGGACTAGCATCAGTCTACGAGCAGTACTTC.

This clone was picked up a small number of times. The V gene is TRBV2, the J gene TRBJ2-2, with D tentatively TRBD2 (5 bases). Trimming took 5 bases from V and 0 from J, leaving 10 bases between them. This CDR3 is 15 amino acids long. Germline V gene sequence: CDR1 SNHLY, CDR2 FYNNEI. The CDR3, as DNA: TGTGCCAGCAGTCCGAGCGGATCGAACACCGGGGAGCTGTTTTTT. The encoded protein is CASSPSGSNTGELFF.

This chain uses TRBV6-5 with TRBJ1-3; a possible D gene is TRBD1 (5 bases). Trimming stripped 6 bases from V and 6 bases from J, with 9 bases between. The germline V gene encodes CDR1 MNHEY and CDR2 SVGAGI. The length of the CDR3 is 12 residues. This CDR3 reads CASSRVSNTIYF. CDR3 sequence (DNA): TGTGCCAGCAGCAGGGTTTCAAACACCATATATTTT.